Many counts were recorded for the clone carrying this T cell receptor beta chain. At one boundary the junction diverges from the germline segment, which might be a read error. These data are taken from a study of blood T cells in healthy people across ages. Next came a second PCR, run for about 7 to 12 cycles, which used a sample-barcoded 5' primer along with a J-beta primer mix. Unique molecular identifiers of 12 random nucleotides labeled each cDNA. Each CDR3 protein gets one entry after TCRdb re-called the 5' RACE reads with MiXCR. The table has 1.5 million to 2 million distinct CDR3 sequences, 25% to 30% seen once. From germline, CDR1 is LGHNA and CDR2 YSLEER. The CDR3 consists of 13 residues. Isolating PBMCs gave at least 6.5 million of these cells per sample. The authors extracted at least 5 micrograms of total RNA per sample.

V gene TRBV4-3 combines with J gene TRBJ1-1; 9 positions agree with TRBD1. What was sequenced was blood. The clonotype was recovered from a woman in her 30s in good health. CDR3 protein: CASSQDRGTEAFF. CDR3 sequence (DNA): TGTGCCAGCAGCCAAGACAGGGGGACTGAAGCTTTCTTT.